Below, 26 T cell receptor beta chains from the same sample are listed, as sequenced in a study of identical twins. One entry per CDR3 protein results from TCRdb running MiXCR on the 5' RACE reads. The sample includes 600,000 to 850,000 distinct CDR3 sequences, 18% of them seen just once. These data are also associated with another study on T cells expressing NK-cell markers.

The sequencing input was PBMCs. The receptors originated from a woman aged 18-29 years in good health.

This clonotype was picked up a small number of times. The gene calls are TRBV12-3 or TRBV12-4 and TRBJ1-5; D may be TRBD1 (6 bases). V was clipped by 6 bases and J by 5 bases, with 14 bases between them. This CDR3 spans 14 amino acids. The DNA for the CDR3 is TGTGCCAGCAGGCGCAGGGGCCGCGATCAGCCCCAGCATTTT. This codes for CASRRRGRDQPQHF.

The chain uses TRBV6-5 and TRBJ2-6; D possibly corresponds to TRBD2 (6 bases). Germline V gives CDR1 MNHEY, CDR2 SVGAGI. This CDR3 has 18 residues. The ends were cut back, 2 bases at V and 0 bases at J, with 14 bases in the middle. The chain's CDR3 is CASSYGGSGHSGANVLTF. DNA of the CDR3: TGTGCCAGCAGTTACGGAGGGTCTGGTCACTCTGGGGCCAACGTCCTGACTTTC.

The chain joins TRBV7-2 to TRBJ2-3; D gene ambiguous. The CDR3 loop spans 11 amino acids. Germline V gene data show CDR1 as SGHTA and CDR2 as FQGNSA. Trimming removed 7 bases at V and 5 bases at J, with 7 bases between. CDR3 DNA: TGTGCCAGCACCCCCAGAGATACGCAGTATTTT. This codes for CASTPRDTQYF.

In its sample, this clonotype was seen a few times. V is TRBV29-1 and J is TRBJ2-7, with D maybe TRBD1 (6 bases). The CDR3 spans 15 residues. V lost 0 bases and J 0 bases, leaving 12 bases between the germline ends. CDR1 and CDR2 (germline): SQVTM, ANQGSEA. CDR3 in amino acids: CSVEEPRGPSYEQYF. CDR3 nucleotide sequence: TGCAGCGTTGAAGAACCCAGGGGCCCCTCCTACGAGCAGTACTTC.

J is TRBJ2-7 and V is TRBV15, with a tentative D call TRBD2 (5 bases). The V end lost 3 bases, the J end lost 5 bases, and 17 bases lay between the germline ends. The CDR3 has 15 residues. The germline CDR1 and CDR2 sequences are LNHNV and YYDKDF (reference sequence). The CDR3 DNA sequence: TGTGCCACCAGCAGCCTCTCCTCGGGAATGGACGAGCAGTACTTC. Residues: CATSSLSSGMDEQYF. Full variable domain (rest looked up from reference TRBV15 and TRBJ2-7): DAMVIQNPRYQVTQFGKPVTLSCSQTLNHNVMYWYQQKSSQAPKLLFHYYDKDFNNEADTPDNFQSRRPNTSFCFLDIRSPGLGDTAMYLCATSSLSSGMDEQYFGPGTRLTVT.

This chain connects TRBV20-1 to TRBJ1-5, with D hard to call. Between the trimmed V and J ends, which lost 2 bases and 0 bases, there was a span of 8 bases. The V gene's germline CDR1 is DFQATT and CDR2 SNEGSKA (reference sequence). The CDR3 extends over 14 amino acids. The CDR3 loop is CSARSTHSNQPQHF. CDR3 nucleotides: TGCAGTGCTAGAAGCACCCATAGCAATCAGCCCCAGCATTTT.

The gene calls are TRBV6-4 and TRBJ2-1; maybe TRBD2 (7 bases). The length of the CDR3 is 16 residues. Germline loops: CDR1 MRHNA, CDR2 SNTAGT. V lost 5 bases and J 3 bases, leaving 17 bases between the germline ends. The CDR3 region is CASSYTGGGHYNEQFF. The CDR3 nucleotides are TGTGCCAGCAGTTATACTGGGGGGGGACACTACAATGAGCAGTTCTTC.

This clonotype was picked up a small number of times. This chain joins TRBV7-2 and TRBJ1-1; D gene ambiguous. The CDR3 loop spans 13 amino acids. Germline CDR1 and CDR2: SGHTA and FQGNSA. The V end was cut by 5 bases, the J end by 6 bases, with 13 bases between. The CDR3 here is CASSALVPSEAFF. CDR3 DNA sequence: TGTGCCAGCAGCGCCCTCGTCCCCTCTGAAGCTTTCTTT. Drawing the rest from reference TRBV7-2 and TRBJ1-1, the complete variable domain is GAGVSQSPSNKVTEKGKDVELRCDPISGHTALYWYRQSLGQGLEFLIYFQGNSAPDKSGLPSDRFSAERTGGSVSTLTIQRTQQEDSAVYLCASSALVPSEAFFGQGTRLTVV.

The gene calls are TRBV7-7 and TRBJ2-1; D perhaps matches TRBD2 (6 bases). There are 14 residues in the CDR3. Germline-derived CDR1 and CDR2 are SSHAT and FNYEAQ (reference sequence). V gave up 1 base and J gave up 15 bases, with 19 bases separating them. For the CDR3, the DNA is TGTGCCAGCAGCTTAGGGGGAGGATCGGGAATCTTGTTCTTC. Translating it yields CASSLGGGSGILFF. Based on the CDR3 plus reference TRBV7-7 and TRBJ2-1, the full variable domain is GAGVSQSPRYKVTKRGQDVTLRCDPISSHATLYWYQQALGQGPEFLTYFNYEAQPDKSGLPSDRFSAERPEGSISTLTIQRTEQRDSAMYRCASSLGGGSGILFFGPGTRLTVL.

The CDR3 bases are TGTGCAAGTCGCTTGCCGGCAGGGGGCGAGAAAAGCAATCAGCCCCAGCATTTT. Its translation: CASRLPAGGEKSNQPQHF. The chain recombines TRBV12-2 with TRBJ1-5; TRBD1 is the table's D call and was not checked against the DNA. TRBV12-2 is noted as a pseudogene. The CDR3 runs to 18 residues.

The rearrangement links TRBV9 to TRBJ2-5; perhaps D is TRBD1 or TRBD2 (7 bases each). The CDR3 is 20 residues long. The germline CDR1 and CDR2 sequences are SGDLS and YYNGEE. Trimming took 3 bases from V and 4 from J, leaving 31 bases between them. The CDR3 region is CASSAPRGDEGGPGPETQYF. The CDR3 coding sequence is TGTGCCAGCAGCGCCCCCCGGGGGGATGAAGGGGGCCCCGGGCCAGAGACCCAGTACTTC.

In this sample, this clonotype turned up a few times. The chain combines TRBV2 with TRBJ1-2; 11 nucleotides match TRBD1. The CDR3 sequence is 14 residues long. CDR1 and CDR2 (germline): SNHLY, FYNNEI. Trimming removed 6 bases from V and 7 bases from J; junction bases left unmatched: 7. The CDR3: CASSVNGQGAGYTF. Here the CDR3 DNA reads TGTGCCAGCAGCGTAAATGGACAGGGGGCTGGCTACACCTTC.

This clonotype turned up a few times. The CDR3 region is CSARDQAPTYEQYF. DNA for the CDR3: TGCAGTGCTAGAGATCAGGCTCCGACCTACGAGCAGTACTTC. This sequence joins TRBV20-1 and TRBJ2-7; D not resolved. The CDR3 is 14 amino acids. The germline CDR1 and CDR2 sequences are DFQATT and SNEGSKA (reference sequence). The ends were cut back, 0 bases at V and 2 bases at J, with 11 bases in the middle.

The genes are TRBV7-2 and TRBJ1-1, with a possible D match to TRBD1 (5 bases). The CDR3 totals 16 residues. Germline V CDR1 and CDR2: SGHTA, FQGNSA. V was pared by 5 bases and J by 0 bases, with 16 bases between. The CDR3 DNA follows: TGTGCCAGCAGCCTCCGGGGGAACCTCATGAACACTGAAGCTTTCTTT. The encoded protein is CASSLRGNLMNTEAFF.

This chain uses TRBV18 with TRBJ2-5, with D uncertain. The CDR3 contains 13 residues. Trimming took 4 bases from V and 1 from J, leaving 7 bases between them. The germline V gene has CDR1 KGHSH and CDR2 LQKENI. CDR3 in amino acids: CASSRLIQETQYF. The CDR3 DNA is TGTGCCAGCTCACGACTGATCCAAGAGACCCAGTACTTC.

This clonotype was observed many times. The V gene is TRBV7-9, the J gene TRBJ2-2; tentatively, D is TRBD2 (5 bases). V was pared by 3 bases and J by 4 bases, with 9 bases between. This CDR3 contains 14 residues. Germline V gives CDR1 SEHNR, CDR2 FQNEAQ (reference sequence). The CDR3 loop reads CASSLAGSTGELFF. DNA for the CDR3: TGTGCCAGCAGCTTGGCGGGTAGCACCGGGGAGCTGTTTTTT.

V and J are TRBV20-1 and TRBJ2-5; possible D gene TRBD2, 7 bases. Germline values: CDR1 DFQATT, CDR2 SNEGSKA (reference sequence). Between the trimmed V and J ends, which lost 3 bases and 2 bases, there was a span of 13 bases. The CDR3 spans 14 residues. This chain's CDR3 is CSASYRGAQETQYF. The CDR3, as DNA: TGCAGTGCTAGTTATCGGGGGGCTCAAGAGACCCAGTACTTC.

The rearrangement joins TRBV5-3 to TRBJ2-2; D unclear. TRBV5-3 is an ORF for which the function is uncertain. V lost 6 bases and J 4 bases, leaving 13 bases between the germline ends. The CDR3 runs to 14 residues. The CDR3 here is CARTSPGPTGELFF. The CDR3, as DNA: TGTGCCAGAACCTCCCCCGGGCCCACCGGGGAGCTGTTTTTT.

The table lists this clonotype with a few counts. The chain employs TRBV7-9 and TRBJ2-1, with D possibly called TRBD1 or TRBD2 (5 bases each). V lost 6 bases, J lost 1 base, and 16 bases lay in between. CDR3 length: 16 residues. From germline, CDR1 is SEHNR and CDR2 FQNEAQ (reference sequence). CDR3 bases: TGTGCCAGCAGACCTGGGACCGTCCATTCCTACAATGAGCAGTTCTTC. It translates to CASRPGTVHSYNEQFF.

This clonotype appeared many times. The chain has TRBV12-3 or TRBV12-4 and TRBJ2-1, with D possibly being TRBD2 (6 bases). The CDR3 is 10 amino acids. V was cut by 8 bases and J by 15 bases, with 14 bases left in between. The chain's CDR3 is CASGQGLRFF. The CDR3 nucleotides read TGTGCCAGCGGGCAGGGACTTCGGTTCTTC.

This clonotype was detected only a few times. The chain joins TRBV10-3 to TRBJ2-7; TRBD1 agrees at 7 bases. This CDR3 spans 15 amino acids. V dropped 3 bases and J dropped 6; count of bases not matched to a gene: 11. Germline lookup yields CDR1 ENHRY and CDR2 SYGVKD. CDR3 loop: CAISELDRVKAEQYF. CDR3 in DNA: TGTGCCATCAGTGAACTTGACAGGGTCAAGGCCGAGCAGTACTTC.

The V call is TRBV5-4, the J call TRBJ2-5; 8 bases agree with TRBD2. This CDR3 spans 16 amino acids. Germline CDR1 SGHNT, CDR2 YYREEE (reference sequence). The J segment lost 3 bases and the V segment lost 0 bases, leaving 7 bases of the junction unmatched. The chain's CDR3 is CASSLDSGTRKETQYF. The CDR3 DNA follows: TGTGCCAGCAGCTTGGATTCCGGGACTAGAAAAGAGACCCAGTACTTC.

CDR3 nucleotide sequence: TGTGCCAGCAGTCGGGGGGTCAGGGCAGATACGCAGTATTTT. It yields the protein CASSRGVRADTQYF. This sequence joins TRBV12-3 or TRBV12-4 and TRBJ2-3, with 7 bases matching TRBD2. The CDR3 sequence is 14 residues long. The trim removed 5 bases at V and 4 bases at J, leaving 6 bases unmatched.

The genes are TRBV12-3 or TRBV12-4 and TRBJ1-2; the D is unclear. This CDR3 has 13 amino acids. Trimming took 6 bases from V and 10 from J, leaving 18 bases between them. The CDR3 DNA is TGTGCCAGCAGCATAAGCGCCCGCCCAGACTACACCTTC. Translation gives CASSISARPDYTF.

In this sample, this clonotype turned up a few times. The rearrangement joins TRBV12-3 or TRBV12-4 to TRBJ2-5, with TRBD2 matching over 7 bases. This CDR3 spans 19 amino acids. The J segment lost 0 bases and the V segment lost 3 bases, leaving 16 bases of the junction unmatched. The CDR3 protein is CASSLLGGRPSGDQETQYF. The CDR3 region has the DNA TGTGCCAGCAGTTTGTTGGGGGGGAGACCCAGTGGGGACCAAGAGACCCAGTACTTC.

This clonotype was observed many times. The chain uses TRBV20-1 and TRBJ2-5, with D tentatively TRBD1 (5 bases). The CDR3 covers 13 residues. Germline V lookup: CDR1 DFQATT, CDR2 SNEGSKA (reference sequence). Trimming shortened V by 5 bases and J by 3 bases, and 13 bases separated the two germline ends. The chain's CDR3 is CSAERTDKETQYF. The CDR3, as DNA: TGCAGTGCTGAAAGGACGGACAAAGAGACCCAGTACTTC.